Listed below are T cell receptor beta chains from one sample, sequenced in a study of T-cell memory formation after mild COVID-19. Each CDR3 protein is one row after TCRdb ran MiXCR on the 5' RACE reads. The sample has 250,000 to 350,000 distinct CDR3 sequences; 15% to 20% are singletons. Sequenced sample: PBMCs or a T cell subset sorted from them (not recorded which). The source of these receptors is a man aged 18 to 35 who had mild COVID-19 (a few samples of this study predate the infection). Cell type and time point are not known. CDR3s include the opening cysteine and the closing phenylalanine or tryptophan. The D gene is left open where the match is weak. Size tells how often a clone was seen (once, few, many) or the class of an expanded clone, and some rows leave it out.

>TRBV6-5|-|-|TRBJ1-6
TGTGCCAGCAGTTACGGTCCTCCGAGCTCCTATAATTCACCCCTCCACTTT
CASSYGPPSSYNSPLHF
>TRBV7-6|TRBD2|few|TRBJ2-3
TGTGCCAGCAGCGCGTTGCAGCGGGGTCCAGATACGCAGTATTTT
CASSALQRGPDTQYF
>TRBV5-1|TRBD1|few|TRBJ2-7
TGCGCCAGCAGTGAGGGTGGACAGGGGTCCTACGAGCAGTACTTC
CASSEGGQGSYEQYF
>TRBV27|TRBD1|few|TRBJ2-5
TGTGCCAGCAGTTCACGACAGGGGGAGACCCAGTACTTC
CASSSRQGETQYF
>TRBV7-2|-|few|TRBJ2-5
TGTGCCAGCAGCTTAAATGCGGGGACCCAAGAGACCCAGTACTTC
CASSLNAGTQETQYF
>TRBV24-1|-|-|TRBJ2-3
TGTGCCACCAGTGATATACGGGACGATACGCAGTATTTT
CATSDIRDDTQYF
>TRBV7-9|-|few|TRBJ1-2
TGTGCCAGCAGCCCCGGACAGTCCCCCTATGGCTACACCTTC
CASSPGQSPYGYTF
>TRBV4-3|-|-|TRBJ2-7
TGCGCCAGCAGCCAAGGGACCTCTTATTACGAGCAGTACTTC
CASSQGTSYYEQYF
>TRBV13|-|-|TRBJ2-7
TGTGCCAGCAGCTTACAGGGGAGGGAGCAGTACTTC
CASSLQGREQYF
>TRBV23-1|TRBD1|many|TRBJ2-1
TGCGCCAGCAGTCGAGGGGACAGGGGGCCGTCGGGCTCCTACAATGAGCAGTTCTTC
CASSRGDRGPSGSYNEQFF
>TRBV5-1|-|few|TRBJ1-3
TGCGCCAGCAGCTCGCCCGAAGGTGGAAACACCATATATTTT
CASSSPEGGNTIYF
>TRBV27|-|few|TRBJ1-5
TGTGCCAGCGGCCACACTTATAGCAATCAGCCCCAGCATTTT
CASGHTYSNQPQHF
>TRBV7-3|-|-|TRBJ2-5
TGTGCCAGCAGCTCCTCAGGCAGGGAGACCCAGTACTTC
CASSSSGRETQYF
>TRBV6-5|-|many|TRBJ2-1
TGTGCCAGCAGGGATCAGAGCTACAATGAGCAGTTCTTC
CASRDQSYNEQFF
>TRBV19|TRBD1|-|TRBJ2-3
TGTGCCAGTAGTATCTTACAGGGGACAACAGATACGCAGTATTTT
CASSILQGTTDTQYF
>TRBV6-2/TRBV6-3|TRBD1|many|TRBJ2-1
TGTGCCAGCAGTTTGGGACAGGGCCCCTACAATGAGCAGTTCTTC
CASSLGQGPYNEQFF
>TRBV20-1|TRBD2|-|TRBJ2-5
TGCAGTGCTAGGGACCCACTAGCGGGGGAACAAGAGACCCAGTACTTC
CSARDPLAGEQETQYF
>TRBV7-2|-|-|TRBJ1-6
TGTGCCAGCGGGGATCGGAATTCACCCCTCCACTTT
CASGDRNSPLHF
>TRBV4-3|-|few|TRBJ2-1
TGCGCCAGCAGCCAAGAGTGGGACCGAGCCTACAATGAGCAGTTCTTC
CASSQEWDRAYNEQFF
>TRBV20-1|TRBD1|once|TRBJ1-5
TGCAGTGCAATCGGACAGGGGTCCCAGCCCCAGCATTTT
CSAIGQGSQPQHF
>TRBV7-7|-|-|TRBJ2-5
TGTGCCAGCAGCCGGAGGCCAGGAGGATTCCAAGAGACCCAGTACTTC
CASSRRPGGFQETQYF
>TRBV9|-|few|TRBJ2-3
TGTGCCAGCAGCGCCGGGGGCGGGTGGACAGATACGCAGTATTTT
CASSAGGGWTDTQYF
>TRBV7-9|TRBD2|-|TRBJ2-2
TGTGCCAGCAGCCCACTAGCGGGGCCATCTAACACCGGGGAGCTGTTTTTT
CASSPLAGPSNTGELFF
>TRBV12-3/TRBV12-4|-|-|TRBJ1-4
TGTGCCAGCAGTTTACATGGGAGCGAAAAACTGTTTTTT
CASSLHGSEKLFF
>TRBV6-6|-|-|TRBJ1-2
TGTGCCAGCAGTTACTCCGGGGGGTGGTGCACCTTC
CASSYSGGWCTF
>TRBV7-9|-|-|TRBJ1-4
TGTGCCAGCAGCTTAGCAGTCAGGGGAAGCGAAAAACTGTTTTTT
CASSLAVRGSEKLFF
>TRBV6-6|TRBD2|-|TRBJ2-1
TGTGCCAGCAGTAGCTTTCCGGGACTAGCGGGGGGAAGCTCCTACAATGAGCAGTTCTTC
CASSSFPGLAGGSSYNEQFF
>TRBV5-5|-|few|TRBJ1-5
TGTGCCAGCAGCGGATACCTCGGGGTCAATCAGCCCCAGCATTTT
CASSGYLGVNQPQHF
>TRBV4-2|TRBD2|few|TRBJ2-5
TGTGCCAGCAGCCAAGGTAGCGGGGGGGCGGAGACCCAGTACTTC
CASSQGSGGAETQYF
>TRBV25-1|-|-|TRBJ1-2
TGTGCCAGCAGTGAATTAGGGAGGCTCGATGGCTACACCTTC
CASSELGRLDGYTF
>TRBV6-2/TRBV6-3|-|-|TRBJ2-1
TGTGCCAGCAGTTTTTCCGACCCCCGGTACAATGAGCAGTTCTTC
CASSFSDPRYNEQFF
>TRBV25-1|-|few|TRBJ1-2
TGTGCCAGCAGTGAACAGCCAGGCAACTATGGCTACACCTTC
CASSEQPGNYGYTF
>TRBV27|-|many|TRBJ1-1
TGTGCCAGCGGCGCGTCCGCTGAAGCTTTCTTT
CASGASAEAFF
>TRBV4-1|-|few|TRBJ1-2
TGCGCCAGCAGCCACGCCGCGAATGGCTACACCTTC
CASSHAANGYTF
>TRBV19|-|-|TRBJ1-2
TGTGCCAGTACCCCAACGCAAGGGGACGGCTATGGCTACACCTTC
CASTPTQGDGYGYTF
>TRBV19|-|-|TRBJ1-2
TGTGCCAGTAGCCTAGCCCCTGGACCCGGCGGGGGCTACACCTTC
CASSLAPGPGGGYTF
>TRBV11-2|-|few|TRBJ2-3
TGTGCCAGCAGCTTCTCCAGGACAGCCCACACAGATACGCAGTATTTT
CASSFSRTAHTDTQYF
>TRBV12-3/TRBV12-4|-|few|TRBJ2-5
TGTGCCAGCAGTTTAGCGGTCAGGGAAGAGACCCAGTACTTC
CASSLAVREETQYF
>TRBV7-8|TRBD2|many|TRBJ2-1
TGTGCCAGCAGCTCGGGGACTAGATACAATGAGCAGTTCTTC
CASSSGTRYNEQFF
>TRBV4-2|TRBD2|many|TRBJ2-1
TGTGCCAGCAGCCAAGAGAAGTCGGGGGGTCCGTACAATGAGCAGTTCTTC
CASSQEKSGGPYNEQFF
>TRBV5-1|-|-|TRBJ2-2
TGCGCCAGCAGCTTGCCCAGGTCCACCGGGGAGCTGTTTTTT
CASSLPRSTGELFF
>TRBV10-3|-|-|TRBJ2-5
TGTGCCATCAGTGGTCAAACCCAAGAGACCCAGTACTTC
CAISGQTQETQYF
>TRBV6-5|TRBD1|few|TRBJ2-1
TGTGCCAGCAGTCTGGGGACAGGGCGTACCAATGAGCAGTTCTTC
CASSLGTGRTNEQFF
>TRBV6-2/TRBV6-3|-|few|TRBJ1-2
TGTGCCAGCAGTGGGTCGAGATATGGCTACACCTTC
CASSGSRYGYTF
>TRBV7-3|-|-|TRBJ2-5
TGTGCCAGCAGCTTGTCAGAACAAGAGACCCAGTACTTC
CASSLSEQETQYF
>TRBV9|-|-|TRBJ2-3
TGTGCCAGCAGTGTCTTGGGACATTCTGAGACGCAGTATTTT
CASSVLGHSETQYF
>TRBV27|-|-|TRBJ2-3
TGTGCCAGTTCGGTAGTTGGGGGCCGCGCAGATACGCAGTATTTT
CASSVVGGRADTQYF
>TRBV7-9|-|few|TRBJ2-7
TGTGCCAGCAGCTACAACCGGGGGAGCTCCTACGAGCAGTACTTC
CASSYNRGSSYEQYF
>TRBV10-3|-|few|TRBJ2-2
TGTGCCATCAGCCCAGTAGGTAGCTCCGGCGGGGAGCTGTTTTTT
CAISPVGSSGGELFF
>TRBV6-2/TRBV6-3|-|few|TRBJ2-7
TGTGCCAGCAGTTACTCAGAGGGCCACTACCTCTCCTACGAGCAGTACTTC
CASSYSEGHYLSYEQYF
>TRBV27|TRBD1|-|TRBJ1-6
TGTGCCAGCAGTTTTCGACAGGGGGTGAAACCCCTCCACTTT
CASSFRQGVKPLHF
>TRBV10-1|-|-|TRBJ2-3
TGCGCCAGCACTAAGGGGGGGGCAGATACGCAGTATTTT
CASTKGGADTQYF
>TRBV20-1|TRBD2|few|TRBJ2-1
TGCAGTGCCTCGGGAGGCACCTACAATGAGCAGTTCTTC
CSASGGTYNEQFF
>TRBV20-1|-|many|TRBJ2-7
TGCAGTGCCTCGGGAGCTGGGGGCCCGGAGCAGGAGCAGTACTTC
CSASGAGGPEQEQYF
>TRBV7-6|-|-|TRBJ2-5
TGTGCCAGCAGCTTAGTCGACCGCGATGGGACCCAGTACTTC
CASSLVDRDGTQYF